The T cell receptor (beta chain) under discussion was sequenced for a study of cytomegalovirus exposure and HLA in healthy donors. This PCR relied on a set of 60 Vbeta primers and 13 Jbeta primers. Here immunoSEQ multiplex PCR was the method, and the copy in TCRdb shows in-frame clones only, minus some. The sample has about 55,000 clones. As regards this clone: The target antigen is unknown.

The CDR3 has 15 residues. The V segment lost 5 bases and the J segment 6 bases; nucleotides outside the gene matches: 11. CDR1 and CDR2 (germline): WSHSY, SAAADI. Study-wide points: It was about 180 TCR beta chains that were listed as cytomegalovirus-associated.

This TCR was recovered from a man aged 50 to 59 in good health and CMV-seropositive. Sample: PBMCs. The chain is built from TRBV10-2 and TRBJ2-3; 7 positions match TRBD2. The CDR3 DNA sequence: TGCGCCAGCAGTCCCCAGACTAGGGGAGGGGATACGCAGTATTTT. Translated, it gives CASSPQTRGGDTQYF.